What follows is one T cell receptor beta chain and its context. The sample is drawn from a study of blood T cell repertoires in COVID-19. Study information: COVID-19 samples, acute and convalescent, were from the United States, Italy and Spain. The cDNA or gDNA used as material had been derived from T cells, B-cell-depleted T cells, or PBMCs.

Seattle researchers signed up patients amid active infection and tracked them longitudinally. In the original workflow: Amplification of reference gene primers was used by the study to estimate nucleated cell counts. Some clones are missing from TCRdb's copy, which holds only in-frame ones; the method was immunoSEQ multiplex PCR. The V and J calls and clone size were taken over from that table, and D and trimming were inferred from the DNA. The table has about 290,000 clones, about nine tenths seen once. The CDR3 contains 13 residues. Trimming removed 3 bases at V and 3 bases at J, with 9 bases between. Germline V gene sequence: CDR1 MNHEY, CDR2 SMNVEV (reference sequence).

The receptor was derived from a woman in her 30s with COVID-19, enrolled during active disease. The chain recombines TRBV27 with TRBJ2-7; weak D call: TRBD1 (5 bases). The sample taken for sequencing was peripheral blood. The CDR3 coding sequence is TGTGCCAGCAGTTTTGGGGCTCTCTACGAGCAGTACTTC. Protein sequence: CASSFGALYEQYF.